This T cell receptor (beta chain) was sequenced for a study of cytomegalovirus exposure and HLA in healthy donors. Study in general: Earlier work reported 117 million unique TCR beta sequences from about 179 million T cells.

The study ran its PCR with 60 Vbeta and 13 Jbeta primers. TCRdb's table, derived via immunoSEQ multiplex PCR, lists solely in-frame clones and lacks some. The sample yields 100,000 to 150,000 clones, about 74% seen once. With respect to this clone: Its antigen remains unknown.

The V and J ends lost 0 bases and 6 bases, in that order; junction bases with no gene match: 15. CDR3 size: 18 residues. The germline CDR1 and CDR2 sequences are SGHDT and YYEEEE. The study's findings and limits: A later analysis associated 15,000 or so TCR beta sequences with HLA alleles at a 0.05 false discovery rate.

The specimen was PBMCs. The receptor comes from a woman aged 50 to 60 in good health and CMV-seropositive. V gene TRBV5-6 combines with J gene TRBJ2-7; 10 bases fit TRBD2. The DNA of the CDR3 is TGTGCCAGCAGCTTGGTTTCAGGGGGTCTTAGCGGGGGGCCCGAGCAGTACTTC. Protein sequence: CASSLVSGGLSGGPEQYF.